This T cell receptor (beta chain) was profiled in a study of T cells after yellow fever vaccination. Study as a whole: Those fractions that held only low numbers of cells were prepared using the SMART-Seq v4 Ultra Low Input RNA kit.

TCRdb reprocessed the 5' RACE reads with MiXCR, giving one entry per CDR3 protein. The sample yields 500,000 to 550,000 distinct CDR3 sequences, around a fifth seen once. Source: PBMCs, taken 21 days after the first yellow fever vaccination. The sequence was obtained from a young man who received the YFV17D yellow fever vaccine.

The CDR3 DNA sequence: TGCGCCAGCAGCCAAGTACTAGCGGGGGACTACGAGCAGTACTTC. Protein: CASSQVLAGDYEQYF. The chain combines TRBV4-1 with TRBJ2-7, with 11 bases matching TRBD2. The length of the CDR3 is 15 residues. Germline V lookup: CDR1 MGHRA, CDR2 YSYEKL. V trimming: 1 base; J trimming: 3 bases; junction bases outside the gene matches: 2.